This passage covers 24 T cell receptor beta chains from one sample sequenced in a study of shared clonotypes between healthy human individuals. Generated by immunoSEQ multiplex PCR, the TCRdb table keeps only in-frame clones and is missing some. The table has about 1 million clones, around 74% seen once; the top ten hold approximately 1.5%. Sequencing was carried out using memory CD4+ T cells sorted from blood. Subset given: CD45RA-negative fraction. The receptor set was obtained from a man aged 18 to 30 in good health.

The rearrangement uses TRBV6-5 and TRBJ2-7; the D gene is possibly TRBD2 (6 bases). The V end was cut by 5 bases, the J end by 4 bases, with 15 bases between. CDR1 is MNHEY and CDR2 is SVGAGI in the germline V gene. The CDR3 sequence is 14 residues long. The CDR3 is CASSRAVGTYEQYF. The CDR3 DNA is TGTGCCAGCAGTCGAGCGGTGGGGACTTACGAGCAGTACTTC.

The rearrangement uses TRBV10-3 and TRBJ2-3, with D perhaps being TRBD1 or TRBD2 (9 bases each). The CDR3 is 16 amino acids. Per germline, CDR1 ENHRY and CDR2 SYGVKD. Trimming removed 7 bases at V and 9 bases at J, with 26 bases between. CDR3 DNA: TGTGCCATCACCAAGGGACAGGGCGGGAGCGGGAGGACGCAGTATTTT. Protein sequence: CAITKGQGGSGRTQYF.

The rearrangement links TRBV28 to TRBJ2-4, with D possibly TRBD2 on 7 matching bases. In germline, CDR1 is MDHEN, CDR2 SYDVKM. The V end was cut by 7 bases, the J end by 0 bases, with 19 bases between. The CDR3 length is 17 residues. DNA for the CDR3: TGTGCCAGCACCGGGGGGCGGTCGCGGCTAGCCAAAAACATTCAGTACTTC. Translated, it gives CASTGGRSRLAKNIQYF.

This CDR3 reads CASRSGDRADGSKAFF. CDR3 DNA: TGTGCCAGCAGATCCGGGGACAGGGCCGATGGATCTAAAGCTTTCTTT. The J gene is TRBJ1-1, the V gene TRBV6-6; 9 positions match TRBD1. The CDR3 runs to 16 residues. CDR1 is MNHNY, CDR2 SVGAGI, per germline (reference sequence). The J segment lost 9 bases and the V segment lost 6 bases, leaving 17 bases of the junction unmatched.

The rearrangement links TRBV11-2 to TRBJ1-1, with TRBD1 as a possible D gene (5 bases). The V gene lost 2 bases and the J gene lost 6 bases, with 13 bases spanning the gap. From germline, CDR1 is SGHAT and CDR2 FQNNGV. The CDR3 is 14 amino acids. The CDR3 DNA sequence: TGTGCCAGCAGCTTATCCCAGGGATGGTCTGAAGCTTTCTTT. Amino acid sequence: CASSLSQGWSEAFF.

In nucleotides, the CDR3 is TGCGCCAGCACCAAATTAGGACAGGGGGACGCCGGGGAGCTGTTTTTT. Its protein is CASTKLGQGDAGELFF. The V call is TRBV5-1, the J call TRBJ2-2; 10 nucleotides match TRBD1. Per the germline V gene, CDR1 is SGHRS and CDR2 is YFSETQ. V shed 6 bases, J shed 6 bases, and the junction held 11 bases outside the gene matches. The CDR3 runs 16 residues.

There are a few counts of this clone. The chain employs TRBV5-5 and TRBJ2-5; D might be TRBD1 or TRBD2, each matching 5 bases. The CDR3 is made up of 16 amino acids. V shed 0 bases and J shed 5 bases, with 17 bases lying between them. CDR1 is SGHKS, CDR2 YYEKEE, per germline (reference sequence). CDR3 DNA sequence: TGTGCCAGCAGCTTGGGGTTGGGGGAGAGGTATGAGACCCAGTACTTC. Translated: CASSLGLGERYETQYF. Filled out from reference TRBV5-5 and TRBJ2-5, the complete variable domain reads DAGVTQSPTHLIKTRGQQVTLRCSPISGHKSVSWYQQVLGQGPQFIFQYYEKEERGRGNFPDRFSARQFPNYSSELNVNALLLGDSALYLCASSLGLGERYETQYFGPGTRLLVL.

Note on this clone: In the same sample, other DNA sequences code for this CDR3. The chain carries TRBV18 and TRBJ1-4; D possibly corresponds to TRBD1 (6 bases). The germline gives CDR1 KGHSH, CDR2 LQKENI. This CDR3 comprises 14 residues. V lost 6 bases, J lost 0 bases, and 8 bases lay in between. The CDR3 here is CASSPGATNEKLFF. DNA for the CDR3: TGTGCCAGCTCCCCAGGGGCAACTAATGAAAAACTGTTTTTT.

This clone was recorded a few times. Other DNA sequences of this sample code for an identical CDR3. This rearrangement joins TRBV5-1 to TRBJ2-2, with 11 bases lining up with TRBD2. With V trimmed by 5 bases and J by 1 base, 1 base remained unmatched. Germline V CDR1 and CDR2: SGHRS, YFSETQ. The CDR3 contains 15 residues. The CDR3 reads CASRLAGGNTGELFF. DNA of the CDR3: TGCGCCAGCAGGCTAGCGGGAGGGAACACCGGGGAGCTGTTTTTT.

The chain carries TRBV30 and TRBJ2-6; 9 positions match TRBD1. This CDR3 comprises 15 residues. The junction had 5 bases not matched to a gene; V was cut back by 2 bases and J by 6 bases. Looked up from germline, CDR1 is GTSNPN and CDR2 is SVGIG (reference sequence). CDR3 region: CAWSIGQGLANVLTF. In DNA form, the CDR3 reads TGTGCCTGGAGTATCGGACAGGGGTTGGCCAACGTCCTGACTTTC.

With regard to this clone: Different DNA sequences within this sample yield the same CDR3. This chain joins TRBV27 and TRBJ2-7; D remains unclear. Germline values: CDR1 MNHEY, CDR2 SMNVEV (reference sequence). Trimming pared 7 bases from V and 3 bases from J, leaving 10 bases between. The CDR3 spans 12 residues. For the CDR3, the DNA is TGTGCCAGCACCGGGCCTCTCTACGAGCAGTACTTC. Translation: CASTGPLYEQYF.

The V call is TRBV28, the J call TRBJ2-5; D may be TRBD1 (5 bases). V gave up 6 bases and J gave up 3 bases, with 17 bases separating them. This CDR3 region has 15 residues. The germline gives CDR1 MDHEN, CDR2 SYDVKM. As DNA, the CDR3 is TGTGCCAGCAGACCGGGTGGGGCCATGAAAGAGACCCAGTACTTC. This gives the protein CASRPGGAMKETQYF.

With regard to this clone: Other DNA sequences in this sample translate to the same CDR3. J is TRBJ2-3 and V is TRBV5-4; no clear D. V lost 4 bases, J lost 0 bases, and 6 bases lay in between. CDR1 and CDR2 from the germline V gene are SGHNT and YYREEE (reference sequence). This CDR3 region has 13 residues. CDR3 residues: CASSPPSTDTQYF. In DNA, the CDR3 is TGTGCCAGCAGCCCGCCAAGCACAGATACGCAGTATTTT.

The chain links TRBV2 to TRBJ2-7; D possibly corresponds to TRBD1 (6 bases). Trimming cost V 6 bases and J 3 bases, with 12 bases left between them. This CDR3 region has 13 residues. CDR1 is SNHLY and CDR2 is FYNNEI in the germline V gene. CDR3 DNA: TGTGCCAGCAGCAGTTCAGGGGTCTACGAGCAGTACTTC. Protein: CASSSSGVYEQYF.

This sequence joins TRBV7-2 and TRBJ2-3; possibly TRBD1 for D (5 bases). The V end was cut by 2 bases, the J end by 0 bases, with 15 bases between. Germline-derived CDR1 and CDR2 are SGHTA and FQGNSA. This CDR3 is 17 amino acids long. The CDR3 reads CASSLTFWGSSTDTQYF. DNA of the CDR3: TGTGCCAGCAGCTTAACTTTTTGGGGCTCCAGCACAGATACGCAGTATTTT.

The chain combines TRBV28 with TRBJ1-6; D is unclear. V was clipped by 5 bases and J by 8 bases, with 7 bases between them. Germline V gives CDR1 MDHEN, CDR2 SYDVKM. The CDR3 covers 12 residues. The CDR3 protein is CASSLNHSPLHF. In DNA form, the CDR3 reads TGTGCCAGCAGTCTAAACCATTCACCCCTCCACTTT.

The chain links TRBV12-5 to TRBJ2-3, with D maybe TRBD1 (5 bases). Trimming stripped 0 bases from V and 0 bases from J, with 7 bases between. Germline V CDR1 and CDR2: LGHNT, FRNRAP. The CDR3 loop spans 15 amino acids. CDR3 sequence reads: CASGLVDRSTDTQYF. For the CDR3, the DNA is TGTGCTAGTGGTTTGGTAGACAGAAGCACAGATACGCAGTATTTT.

The rearrangement links TRBV11-3 to TRBJ2-5; TRBD1 matches 8 bases. The J segment lost 8 bases and the V segment lost 5 bases, leaving 10 bases of the junction unmatched. This CDR3 has 14 amino acids. The V gene's germline CDR1 is SGHNT and CDR2 YENEEA. CDR3 sequence (DNA): TGTGCCAGCAGCACTTCCGGACAGGGTGAAACCCAGTACTTC. This encodes CASSTSGQGETQYF.

V gene TRBV28 combines with J gene TRBJ2-7; D gene uncertain. CDR1 and CDR2 from the germline V gene are MDHEN and SYDVKM. This CDR3 spans 13 amino acids. V lost 6 bases and J lost 7, with 16 bases in between. CDR3 amino acids: CASSLGYTGEQYF. The CDR3 bases are TGTGCCAGCAGCCTAGGGTATACTGGAGAGCAGTACTTC.

Notes on this clone: The sample holds other DNA sequences that translate to the same CDR3. The rearrangement joins TRBV18 to TRBJ2-3; TRBD2 aligns across 8 bases. Germline CDR1 is KGHSH and CDR2 is LQKENI. CDR3 length: 15 residues. J was trimmed by 2 bases and V by 1 base; bases with no gene match: 2. CDR3 coding DNA: TGTGCCAGCTCACCACAAGCGGGAGACACAGATACGCAGTATTTT. This gives the protein CASSPQAGDTDTQYF.

This chain links TRBV28 with TRBJ2-2; D possibly matches TRBD1 or TRBD2 (5 bases each). Trimming removed 3 bases from V and 0 bases from J, with 8 bases in between. This CDR3 has 15 amino acids. Germline V gives CDR1 MDHEN, CDR2 SYDVKM. The CDR3 loop reads CASSLGRSNTGELFF. CDR3 DNA: TGTGCCAGCAGTTTGGGACGTTCGAACACCGGGGAGCTGTTTTTT.

This chain uses TRBV4-1 with TRBJ2-7; D tentatively reads TRBD1 or TRBD2 (6 bases each). V lost 3 bases and J 4 bases, leaving 13 bases between the germline ends. Germline V gene sequence: CDR1 MGHRA, CDR2 YSYEKL. The CDR3 sequence is 14 residues long. The CDR3 DNA reads as TGCGCCAGCAGCCAGTTTAGGGGGGCTTACGAGCAGTACTTC. Translating gives CASSQFRGAYEQYF.

This clone has a handful of counts. The genes are TRBV28 and TRBJ2-1; 7 positions agree with TRBD1. V dropped 7 bases and J dropped 2; count of bases not matched to a gene: 8. Germline CDR1 and CDR2: MDHEN and SYDVKM. CDR3 length: 15 amino acids. CDR3 sequence (DNA): TGTGCCAGCATCTCCCAGGGGACAGCCTACAATGAGCAGTTCTTC. It translates to CASISQGTAYNEQFF.

This clone showed up just a few times. The DNA for the CDR3 is TGTGCCAGCAGCTTACTTCTAGCCAAAAACATTCAGTACTTC. Translating it yields CASSLLLAKNIQYF. The chain uses TRBV7-9 and TRBJ2-4; no clear D. Germline V gene sequence: CDR1 SEHNR, CDR2 FQNEAQ (reference sequence). The CDR3 totals 14 residues. V gave up 2 bases and J gave up 0 bases, with 5 bases separating them.